This T cell receptor (beta chain) stems from a study of cytomegalovirus exposure and HLA in healthy donors. Study-level points and caveats: Altogether, 150 to 200 TCR beta chains were recorded as cytomegalovirus-associated. In a later analysis, specific HLA alleles were associated with 16,000 or so TCR beta sequences at a 0.05 false discovery rate.

There were likely unrecorded immune exposures, though donors were nominally healthy when sampled. The PCR was carried out with 60 Vbeta primers and 13 Jbeta primers. Per the original data handling: Later reanalysis found about 80 million unique TCR beta chains, 10 million to 12 million of them shared. Sequencing used immunoSEQ multiplex PCR; TCRdb keeps in-frame clones, though not all of them. The V and J calls and clone size are taken from that table; D and trimming were inferred from the DNA. This table has approximately 130,000 clones, 81% appearing once. This clone has just one count. Its antigen is as yet unknown. The material sequenced was PBMCs. This TCR came from a man between 18 and 29 years old in good health and CMV-seronegative.

This CDR3 reads CASSSEPGRTLNYGYTF. The CDR3 DNA reads as TGTGCCAGCAGCTCCGAACCCGGACGGACTCTTAACTATGGCTACACCTTC. This sequence joins TRBV11-2 and TRBJ1-2; no reliable D call. The CDR3 runs to 17 residues. Germline V gene sequence: CDR1 SGHAT, CDR2 FQNNGV. V was cut by 4 bases and J by 1 base, with 19 bases left in between. Complete variable domain (other parts from reference TRBV11-2 and TRBJ1-2): EAGVAQSPRYKIIEKRQSVAFWCNPISGHATLYWYQQILGQGPKLLIQFQNNGVVDDSQLPKDRFSAERLKGVDSTLKIQPAKLEDSAVYLCASSSEPGRTLNYGYTFGSGTRLTVV.